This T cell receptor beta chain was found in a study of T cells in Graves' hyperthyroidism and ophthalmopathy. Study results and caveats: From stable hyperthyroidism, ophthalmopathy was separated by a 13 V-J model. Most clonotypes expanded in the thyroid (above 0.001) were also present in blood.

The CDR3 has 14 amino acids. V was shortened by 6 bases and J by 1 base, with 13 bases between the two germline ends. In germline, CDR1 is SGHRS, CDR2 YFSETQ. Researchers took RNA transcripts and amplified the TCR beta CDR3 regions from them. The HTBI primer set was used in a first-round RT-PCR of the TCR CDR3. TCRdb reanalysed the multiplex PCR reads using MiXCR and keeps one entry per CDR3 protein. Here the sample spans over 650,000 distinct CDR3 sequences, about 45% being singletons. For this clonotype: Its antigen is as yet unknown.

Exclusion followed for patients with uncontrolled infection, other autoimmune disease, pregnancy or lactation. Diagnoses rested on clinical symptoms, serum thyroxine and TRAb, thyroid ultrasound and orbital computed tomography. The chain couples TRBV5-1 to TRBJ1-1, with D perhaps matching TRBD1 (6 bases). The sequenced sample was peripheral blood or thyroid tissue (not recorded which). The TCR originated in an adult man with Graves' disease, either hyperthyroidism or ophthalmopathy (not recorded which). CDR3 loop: CASTRQEGNTEAFF. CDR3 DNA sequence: TGCGCCAGCACCAGACAGGAGGGGAACACTGAAGCTTTCTTT.